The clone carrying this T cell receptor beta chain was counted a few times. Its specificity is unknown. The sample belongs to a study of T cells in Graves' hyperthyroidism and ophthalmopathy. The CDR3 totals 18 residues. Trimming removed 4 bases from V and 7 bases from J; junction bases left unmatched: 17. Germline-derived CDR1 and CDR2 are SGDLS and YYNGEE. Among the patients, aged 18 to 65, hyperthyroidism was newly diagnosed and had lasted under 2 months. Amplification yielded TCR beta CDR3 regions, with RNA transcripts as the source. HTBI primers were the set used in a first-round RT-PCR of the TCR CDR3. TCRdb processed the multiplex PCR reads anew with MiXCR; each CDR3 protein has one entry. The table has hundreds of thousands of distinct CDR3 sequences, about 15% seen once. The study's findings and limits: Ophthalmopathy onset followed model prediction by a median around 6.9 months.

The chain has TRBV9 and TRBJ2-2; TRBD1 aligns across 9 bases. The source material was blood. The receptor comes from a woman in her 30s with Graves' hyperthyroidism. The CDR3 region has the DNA TGTGCCAGCAGCTACAGGCCGGGACAGGGTGTATCGCGCGGGGAGCTGTTTTTT. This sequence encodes CASSYRPGQGVSRGELFF. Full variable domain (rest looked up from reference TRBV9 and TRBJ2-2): DSGVTQTPKHLITATGQRVTLRCSPRSGDLSVYWYQQSLDQGLQFLIQYYNGEERAKGNILERFSAQQFPDLHSELNLSSLELGDSALYFCASSYRPGQGVSRGELFFGEGSRLTVL.